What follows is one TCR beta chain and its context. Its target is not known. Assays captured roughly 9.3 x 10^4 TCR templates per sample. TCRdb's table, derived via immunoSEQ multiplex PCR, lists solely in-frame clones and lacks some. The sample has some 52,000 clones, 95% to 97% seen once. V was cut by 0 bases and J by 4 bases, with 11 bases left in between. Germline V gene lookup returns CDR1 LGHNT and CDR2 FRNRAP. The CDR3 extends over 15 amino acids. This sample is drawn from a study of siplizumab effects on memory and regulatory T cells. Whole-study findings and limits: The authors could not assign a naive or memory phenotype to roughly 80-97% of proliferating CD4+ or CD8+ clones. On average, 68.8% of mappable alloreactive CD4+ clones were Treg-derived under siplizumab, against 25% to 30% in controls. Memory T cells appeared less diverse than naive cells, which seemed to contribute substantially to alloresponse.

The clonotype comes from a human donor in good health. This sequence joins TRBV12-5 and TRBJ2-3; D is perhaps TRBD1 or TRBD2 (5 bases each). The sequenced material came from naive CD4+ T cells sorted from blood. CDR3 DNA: TGTGCTAGTGGTTTGGTCGGGACGGCCGCAGATACGCAGTATTTT. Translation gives CASGLVGTAADTQYF. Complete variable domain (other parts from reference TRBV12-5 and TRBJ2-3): DARVTQTPRHKVTEMGQEVTMRCQPILGHNTVFWYRQTMMQGLELLAYFRNRAPLDDSGMPKDRFSAEMPDATLATLKIQPSEPRDSAVYFCASGLVGTAADTQYFGPGTRLTVL.